The 29 T cell receptor beta chains below all came from one sample that was sequenced in a study of beta chain features in type 1 diabetes. The whole isolated RNA underwent reverse transcription, so sequencing captured expressed TCRB transcripts. Sequencing was performed with immunoSEQ multiplex PCR; in TCRdb, only in-frame clones are kept and a portion is missing. The data contain over 150,000 clones, more than 10% of them singletons. The sequenced sample consisted of central memory CD4+ T cells from blood. The receptors originated from a woman younger than 30 in good health.

This clone was seen more than once but under ten times. The chain joins TRBV30 to TRBJ2-5; TRBD1 matches 8 bases. In germline, CDR1 is GTSNPN, CDR2 SVGIG (reference sequence). This CDR3 spans 17 amino acids. Trimming removed 0 bases from V and 0 bases from J; junction bases left unmatched: 9. The CDR3 protein is CAWSVWAGGVNQETQYF. Here the CDR3 DNA reads TGTGCCTGGAGTGTATGGGCAGGGGGCGTCAACCAAGAGACCCAGTACTTC.

This clone was observed a handful of times. Within the sample, other DNA sequences also encode this same CDR3. The J gene is TRBJ2-3, the V gene TRBV9; weak D call: TRBD2 (5 bases). The V gene lost 0 bases and the J gene lost 0 bases, with 5 bases spanning the gap. The CDR3 is 14 amino acids. Germline V gene lookup returns CDR1 SGDLS and CDR2 YYNGEE. The CDR3 coding sequence is TGTGCCAGCAGCGTAGGAGGGAGCACAGATACGCAGTATTTT. Translating it yields CASSVGGSTDTQYF.

A few counts support this clone. This chain uses TRBV4-2 with TRBJ1-5; tentative D call: TRBD1 (5 bases). CDR1 LGHNA and CDR2 YNFKEQ come from the germline V gene. Trimming took 0 bases from V and 3 from J, leaving 9 bases between them. The CDR3 totals 15 residues. Written as DNA, the CDR3 is TGTGCCAGCAGCCAAGATCGACAGTTCAATCAGCCCCAGCATTTT. Its protein product is CASSQDRQFNQPQHF.

The chain recombines TRBV28 with TRBJ2-7, with 9 bases that match TRBD2. Per germline, CDR1 MDHEN and CDR2 SYDVKM. The CDR3 sequence is 16 residues long. Germline trimming cut 4 bases from V and 2 bases from J; bases unmatched to any gene: 9. CDR3 nucleotide sequence: TGTGCCAGCAGTTCCTTAGGAGCGGGGGGAACCTACGAGCAGTACTTC. Translating gives CASSSLGAGGTYEQYF.

This clone showed up just a few times. CDR3 bases: TGTGCCAGCAGGCCTCGTGGGACTAGCGGGAGTTCCTACAATGAGCAGTTCTTC. Translation gives CASRPRGTSGSSYNEQFF. This chain joins TRBV13 and TRBJ2-1; 14 nucleotides agree with TRBD2. CDR3 size: 18 residues. The germline gives CDR1 PRHDT, CDR2 FYEKMQ (reference sequence). The ends lost 6 bases at V and 1 base at J; junction bases unmatched: 8.

The chain combines TRBV5-1 with TRBJ1-3; D uncertain. The CDR3 sequence is 15 residues long. CDR1 SGHRS and CDR2 YFSETQ come from the germline V gene. Trimming removed 0 bases at V and 4 bases at J, with 11 bases between. The chain's CDR3 is CASSLGSSLGNTIYF. The CDR3 nucleotides are TGCGCCAGCAGCTTGGGCTCATCACTGGGAAACACCATATATTTT.

The rearrangement uses TRBV28 and TRBJ1-4; D call uncertain. V was pared by 2 bases and J by 8 bases, with 9 bases between. Germline assignment: CDR1 MDHEN and CDR2 SYDVKM. The CDR3 is 13 amino acids. CDR3 loop: CASSLAGFEKLFF. In nucleotides, the CDR3 is TGTGCCAGCAGTTTAGCGGGATTCGAAAAACTGTTTTTT.

This clone was observed at least ten times. The chain has TRBV14 and TRBJ1-1; D remains unclear. CDR3 length: 13 residues. Looked up from germline, CDR1 is SGHDN and CDR2 is FVKESK. V lost 2 bases to trimming and J lost 4 bases, with 8 bases between them. The CDR3 here is CASSQLEGTEAFF. CDR3 DNA: TGTGCCAGCAGCCAATTGGAGGGCACTGAAGCTTTCTTT. Using reference TRBV14 and TRBJ1-1 for the parts outside the CDR3, the full variable domain is EAGVTQFPSHSVIEKGQTVTLRCDPISGHDNLYWYRRVMGKEIKFLLHFVKESKQDESGMPNNRFLAERTGGTYSTLKVQPAELEDSGVYFCASSQLEGTEAFFGQGTRLTVV.

This chain connects TRBV6-6 to TRBJ1-2, with D perhaps TRBD1 (6 bases). The CDR3 has 14 residues. Germline V CDR1 and CDR2: MNHNY, SVGAGI (reference sequence). V lost 6 bases and J 1 base, leaving 12 bases between the germline ends. CDR3 DNA: TGTGCCAGCAGCTCGGGACACCTTAACTATGGCTACACCTTC. Translated, it gives CASSSGHLNYGYTF.

The rearrangement joins TRBV2 to TRBJ2-1; 9 bases match TRBD1. Trimming cost V 7 bases and J 2 bases; bases outside gene matches: 3. The germline gives CDR1 SNHLY, CDR2 FYNNEI. The CDR3 spans 14 residues. CDR3 nucleotide sequence: TGTGCCAGCACGGGACAGGGAGCCTACAATGAGCAGTTCTTC. Translated, it gives CASTGQGAYNEQFF.

The chain has TRBV30 and TRBJ2-7; 8 nucleotides match TRBD1. Germline CDR1 is GTSNPN and CDR2 is SVGIG (reference sequence). The CDR3 runs to 15 residues. J gave up 3 bases and V 3 bases, and 10 bases lay outside the gene matches. This CDR3 is CAWRLTGQGFYEQYF. Here the CDR3 DNA reads TGTGCCTGGAGACTCACCGGACAGGGATTCTACGAGCAGTACTTC.

This clone was seen more than once but under ten times. The chain is built from TRBV29-1 and TRBJ1-1; D call uncertain. Trimming took off 7 bases at V and 5 bases at J, with 11 bases between the two ends. The germline gives CDR1 SQVTM, CDR2 ANQGSEA. The CDR3 has 11 residues. The CDR3 DNA follows: TGCAGCGCCCAAGTCGGGACTGAAGCTTTCTTT. Translating gives CSAQVGTEAFF.

This clone was seen ten or more times. The V call is TRBV28, the J call TRBJ2-1; TRBD2 agrees at 12 bases. Germline loops: CDR1 MDHEN, CDR2 SYDVKM. The V and J ends lost 6 bases and 8 bases, in that order; junction bases with no gene match: 14. This CDR3 contains 17 residues. As DNA, the CDR3 is TGTGCCAGCAGACCCCCTCTGACTAGCGGGAGCGGGTATGAGCAGTTCTTC. Translated, it gives CASRPPLTSGSGYEQFF. The whole variable domain, remainder taken from reference TRBV28 and TRBJ2-1, is DVKVTQSSRYLVKRTGEKVFLECVQDMDHENMFWYRQDPGLGLRLIYFSYDVKMKEKGDIPEGYSVSREKKERFSLILESASTNQTSMYLCASRPPLTSGSGYEQFFGPGTRLTVL.

The CDR3 DNA is TGCAGCGTTGTGAAGGGTCCTAGCGGGAATTTGGAGACCCAGTACTTC. Translating it yields CSVVKGPSGNLETQYF. The V and J genes are TRBV29-1 and TRBJ2-5; 9 positions agree with TRBD2. The CDR3 loop spans 16 amino acids. Germline trimming cut 4 bases from V and 5 bases from J; bases unmatched to any gene: 14. The germline V gene encodes CDR1 SQVTM and CDR2 ANQGSEA.

The sample holds many counts of this clone. The chain uses TRBV7-2 and TRBJ1-2, with D perhaps TRBD1 (6 bases). The germline V and J ends were trimmed by 5 bases and 2 bases, with 9 bases remaining between them. Per germline, CDR1 SGHTA and CDR2 FQGNSA. CDR3 length: 13 residues. The CDR3 here is CASSRDRNYGYTF. The CDR3 DNA reads TGTGCCAGCAGCCGCGACAGGAACTATGGCTACACCTTC. Full variable domain (outside the CDR3, taken from reference TRBV7-2 and TRBJ1-2): GAGVSQSPSNKVTEKGKDVELRCDPISGHTALYWYRQSLGQGLEFLIYFQGNSAPDKSGLPSDRFSAERTGGSVSTLTIQRTQQEDSAVYLCASSRDRNYGYTFGSGTRLTVV.

In this sample, this clone turned up a few times. The chain joins TRBV29-1 to TRBJ2-2; 7 bases are shared with TRBD1. V was pared by 7 bases and J by 1 base, with 9 bases of the junction left unmatched. CDR3 length: 15 residues. Germline CDR1 is SQVTM and CDR2 is ANQGSEA. CDR3 loop: CSATTGVGNTGELFF. The CDR3, as DNA: TGCAGCGCAACCACAGGGGTAGGGAACACCGGGGAGCTGTTTTTT.

This clone has a handful of counts. This CDR3 reads CASRGRRRTDSNQPQHF. CDR3 bases: TGTGCCAGCAGGGGCCGGCGACGAACGGATAGCAATCAGCCCCAGCATTTT. This chain uses TRBV28 with TRBJ1-5; D is uncertain. Trimming took off 6 bases at V and 0 bases at J, with 18 bases between the two ends. This CDR3 is 17 amino acids long. CDR1 MDHEN and CDR2 SYDVKM come from the germline V gene.

The chain links TRBV19 to TRBJ1-1, with D perhaps TRBD1 (6 bases). Germline V gene sequence: CDR1 LNHDA, CDR2 SQIVND (reference sequence). Between the trimmed V and J ends, which lost 6 bases and 0 bases, there was a span of 14 bases. The CDR3 length is 15 residues. As DNA, the CDR3 is TGTGCCAGTAGCCGGTCCGGACAGATGAACACTGAAGCTTTCTTT. Encoded protein: CASSRSGQMNTEAFF.

This clone was seen a handful of times. The V gene is TRBV28, the J gene TRBJ1-5; 7 bases are a match to TRBD1. Trimming cost V 6 bases and J 4 bases; bases outside gene matches: 6. The CDR3 loop spans 14 amino acids. Germline V gene sequence: CDR1 MDHEN, CDR2 SYDVKM. This chain's CDR3 is CASSFDRVNQPQHF. Here the CDR3 DNA reads TGTGCCAGCAGCTTCGACAGGGTTAATCAGCCCCAGCATTTT.

The J gene is TRBJ2-1, the V gene TRBV19; D not resolved. Germline assignment: CDR1 LNHDA and CDR2 SQIVND (reference sequence). V shed 4 bases and J shed 0 bases, with 10 bases lying between them. The CDR3 loop spans 15 amino acids. Here the CDR3 DNA reads TGTGCCAGTAGTAGGTCATCAGGCTCCTACAATGAGCAGTTCTTC. The encoded protein is CASSRSSGSYNEQFF.

This clone turned up a few times. CDR3 DNA: TGCAGCGTTGTTCGGGGTAACACTGAAGCTTTCTTT. It is translated as CSVVRGNTEAFF. This sequence joins TRBV29-1 and TRBJ1-1; the D is unclear. V lost 4 bases and J lost 2, with 8 bases in between. This CDR3 is 12 amino acids long. Germline CDR1 SQVTM, CDR2 ANQGSEA.

This clone was observed a few times. The rearrangement uses TRBV2 and TRBJ2-5; 7 bases line up with TRBD1. In germline, CDR1 is SNHLY, CDR2 FYNNEI. This CDR3 contains 14 residues. V gave up 9 bases and J gave up 2 bases; unmatched junction bases: 9. CDR3 bases: TGTGCCAGTAAGACAGGGAGACTTCAAGAGACCCAGTACTTC. As protein: CASKTGRLQETQYF. Full variable domain (outside the CDR3, taken from reference TRBV2 and TRBJ2-5): EPEVTQTPSHQVTQMGQEVILRCVPISNHLYFYWYRQILGQKVEFLVSFYNNEISEKSEIFDDQFSVERPDGSNFTLKIRSTKLEDSAMYFCASKTGRLQETQYFGPGTRLLVL.

This clone was observed a few times. The V call is TRBV25-1, the J call TRBJ2-2, with a possible D match to TRBD1 (5 bases). Trimming took 3 bases from V and 4 from J, leaving 12 bases between them. The CDR3 covers 15 residues. Germline CDR1 and CDR2: MGHDK and SYGVNS. The CDR3 sequence: CASSDSGHRTGELFF. The CDR3 DNA is TGTGCCAGCAGTGACTCCGGACACCGCACCGGGGAGCTGTTTTTT.

The chain couples TRBV30 to TRBJ2-7; 9 bases agree with TRBD1. The J segment lost 2 bases and the V segment lost 5 bases, leaving 1 base of the junction unmatched. This CDR3 region has 12 residues. Germline V gene data show CDR1 as GTSNPN and CDR2 as SVGIG (reference sequence). The CDR3, as DNA: TGTGCCTGGGGACAGGGGACCTACGAGCAGTACTTC. Translation gives CAWGQGTYEQYF.

This chain connects TRBV19 to TRBJ1-2; D gene unclear. This CDR3 region has 12 residues. Germline assignment: CDR1 LNHDA and CDR2 SQIVND (reference sequence). The V end was cut by 9 bases, the J end by 3 bases, with 11 bases between. CDR3 in DNA: TGTGCCAGCCGATCGAGCGACTATGGCTACACCTTC. Translation: CASRSSDYGYTF.

This clone was observed once. The V call is TRBV27, the J call TRBJ2-1; D possibly corresponds to TRBD1 (6 bases). There are 15 residues in the CDR3. Germline V gives CDR1 MNHEY, CDR2 SMNVEV (reference sequence). Trimming pared 7 bases from V and 4 bases from J, leaving 17 bases between. CDR3 amino acids: CASTRQGRGYNEQFF. CDR3 nucleotides: TGTGCCAGCACCCGCCAGGGGCGAGGATACAATGAGCAGTTCTTC.

The chain uses TRBV5-6 and TRBJ2-7, with a tentative D call TRBD1 (6 bases). V was shortened by 1 base and J by 2 bases, with 13 bases between the two germline ends. Per the germline V gene, CDR1 is SGHDT and CDR2 is YYEEEE. The CDR3 extends over 15 amino acids. The CDR3 DNA sequence: TGTGCCAGCAGCTTGAGACAGGTAATAACCTACGAGCAGTACTTC. Translated, it gives CASSLRQVITYEQYF.

In its sample, this clone was seen a few times. This chain connects TRBV5-1 to TRBJ2-1; the match to TRBD2 covers 10 bases. The CDR3 consists of 17 residues. Germline loops: CDR1 SGHRS, CDR2 YFSETQ. V shed 1 base, J shed 7 bases, and the junction held 11 bases outside the gene matches. For the CDR3, the DNA is TGCGCCAGCAGCTTGAGGGCTAGCGGGAGTGGTGGAAATGAGCAGTTCTTC. It yields the protein CASSLRASGSGGNEQFF. The complete variable domain, with remaining parts taken from reference TRBV5-1 and TRBJ2-1, reads KAGVTQTPRYLIKTRGQQVTLSCSPISGHRSVSWYQQTPGQGLQFLFEYFSETQRNKGNFPGRFSGRQFSNSRSEMNVSTLELGDSALYLCASSLRASGSGGNEQFFGPGTRLTVL.

This clone was seen a handful of times. V gene TRBV4-2 combines with J gene TRBJ2-2; D remains ambiguous. Germline V gives CDR1 LGHNA, CDR2 YNFKEQ. This CDR3 region has 14 residues. V was clipped by 0 bases and J by 7 bases, with 9 bases between them. Here the CDR3 DNA reads TGTGCCAGCAGCCAAGAGGTAGACATCGGGGAGCTGTTTTTT. This translates into CASSQEVDIGELFF.